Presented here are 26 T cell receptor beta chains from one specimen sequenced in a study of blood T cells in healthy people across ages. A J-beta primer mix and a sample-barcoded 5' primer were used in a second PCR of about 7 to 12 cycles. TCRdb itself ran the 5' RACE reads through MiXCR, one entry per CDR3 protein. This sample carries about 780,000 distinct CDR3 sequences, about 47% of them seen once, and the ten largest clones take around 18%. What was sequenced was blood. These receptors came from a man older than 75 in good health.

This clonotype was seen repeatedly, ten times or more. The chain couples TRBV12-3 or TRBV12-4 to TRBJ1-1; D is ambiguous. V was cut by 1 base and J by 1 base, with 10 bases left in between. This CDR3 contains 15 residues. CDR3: CASSLVEKRNTEAFF. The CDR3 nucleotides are TGTGCCAGCAGTTTAGTGGAAAAACGGAACACTGAAGCTTTCTTT.

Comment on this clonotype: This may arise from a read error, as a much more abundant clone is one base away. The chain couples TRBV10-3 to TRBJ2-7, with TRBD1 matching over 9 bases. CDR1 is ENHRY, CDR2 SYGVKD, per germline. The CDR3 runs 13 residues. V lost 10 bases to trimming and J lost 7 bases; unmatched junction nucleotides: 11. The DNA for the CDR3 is TGTGCCACCGGGGAAGGACAGGGGAATGAGCAGTACTTC. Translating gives CATGEGQGNEQYF.

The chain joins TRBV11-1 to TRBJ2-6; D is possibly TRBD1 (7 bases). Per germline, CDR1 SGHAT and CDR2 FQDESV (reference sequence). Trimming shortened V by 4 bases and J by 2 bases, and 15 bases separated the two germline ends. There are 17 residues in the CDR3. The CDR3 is CASSSPGGQAGANVLTF. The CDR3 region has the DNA TGTGCCAGCAGCTCTCCAGGGGGGCAGGCTGGGGCCAACGTCCTGACTTTC. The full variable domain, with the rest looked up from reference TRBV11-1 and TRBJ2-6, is EAEVAQSPRYKITEKSQAVAFWCDPISGHATLYWYRQILGQGPELLVQFQDESVVDDSQLPKDRFSAERLKGVDSTLKIQPAELGDSAMYLCASSSPGGQAGANVLTFGAGSRLTVL.

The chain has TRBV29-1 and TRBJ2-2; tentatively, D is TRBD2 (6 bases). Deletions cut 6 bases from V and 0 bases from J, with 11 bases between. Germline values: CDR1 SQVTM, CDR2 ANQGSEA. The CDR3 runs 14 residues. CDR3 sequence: CSVAGLANTGELFF. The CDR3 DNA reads TGCAGCGTCGCGGGGCTCGCGAACACCGGGGAGCTGTTTTTT.

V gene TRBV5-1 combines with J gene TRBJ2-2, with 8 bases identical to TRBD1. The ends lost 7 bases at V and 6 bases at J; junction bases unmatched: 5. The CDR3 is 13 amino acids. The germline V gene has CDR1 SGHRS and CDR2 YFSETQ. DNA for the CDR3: TGCGCCAGCGTGACAGGGGACGCCGGGGAGCTGTTTTTT. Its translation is CASVTGDAGELFF.

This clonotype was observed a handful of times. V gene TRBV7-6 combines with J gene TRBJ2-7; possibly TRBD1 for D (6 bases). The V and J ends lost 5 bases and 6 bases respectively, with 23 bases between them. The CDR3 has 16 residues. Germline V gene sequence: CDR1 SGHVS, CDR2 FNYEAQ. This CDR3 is CASSLQQGRSGSEQYF. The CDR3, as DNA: TGTGCCAGCAGCCTCCAACAGGGCCGCTCGGGTAGCGAGCAGTACTTC.

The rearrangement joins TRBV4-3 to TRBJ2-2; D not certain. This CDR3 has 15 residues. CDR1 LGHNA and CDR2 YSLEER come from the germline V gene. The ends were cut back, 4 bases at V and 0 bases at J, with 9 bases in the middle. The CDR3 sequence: CASSLRTANTGELFF. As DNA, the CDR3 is TGCGCCAGCAGCCTCCGAACAGCGAACACCGGGGAGCTGTTTTTT.

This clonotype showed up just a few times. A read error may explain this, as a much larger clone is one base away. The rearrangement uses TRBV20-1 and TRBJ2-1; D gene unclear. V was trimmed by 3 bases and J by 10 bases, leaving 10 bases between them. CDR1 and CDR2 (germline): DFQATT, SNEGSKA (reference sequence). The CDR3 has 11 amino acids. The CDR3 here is CSASRSYEQFF. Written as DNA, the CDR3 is TGCAGTGCTAGCAGGTCCTACGAGCAGTTCTTC.

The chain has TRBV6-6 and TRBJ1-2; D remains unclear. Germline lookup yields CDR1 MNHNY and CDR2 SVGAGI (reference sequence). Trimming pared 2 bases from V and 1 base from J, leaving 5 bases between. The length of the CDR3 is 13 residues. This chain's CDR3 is CASSYRDNYGYTF. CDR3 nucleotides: TGTGCCAGCAGTTACAGGGATAACTATGGCTACACCTTC.

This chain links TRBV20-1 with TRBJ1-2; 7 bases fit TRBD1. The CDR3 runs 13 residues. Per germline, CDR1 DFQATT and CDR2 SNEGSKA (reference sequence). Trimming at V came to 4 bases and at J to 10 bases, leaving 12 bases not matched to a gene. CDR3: CSAKGTAEQDYTF. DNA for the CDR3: TGCAGTGCTAAAGGGACAGCCGAGCAGGACTACACCTTC.

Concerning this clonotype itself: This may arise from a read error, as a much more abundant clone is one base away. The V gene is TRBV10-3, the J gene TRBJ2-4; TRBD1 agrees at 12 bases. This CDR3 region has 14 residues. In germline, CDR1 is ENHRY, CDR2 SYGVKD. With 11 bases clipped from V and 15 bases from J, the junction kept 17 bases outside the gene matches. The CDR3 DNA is TGTGCCTCCCTACCGGGACAGGGGGCCCACGAGCGGTACTTC. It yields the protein CASLPGQGAHERYF.

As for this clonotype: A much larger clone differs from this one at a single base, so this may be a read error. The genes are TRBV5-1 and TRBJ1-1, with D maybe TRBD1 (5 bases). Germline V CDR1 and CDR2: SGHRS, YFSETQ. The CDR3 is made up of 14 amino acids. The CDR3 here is CANSPEGIGTEAFF. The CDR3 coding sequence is TGCGCCAACAGCCCCGAGGGGATCGGCACTGAAGCTTTCTTT.

CDR3 bases: TGCAGTGCCCGCCCGGGTGGCACGTCCTACGAGCAGTACTTC. Protein: CSARPGGTSYEQYF. This rearrangement joins TRBV20-1 to TRBJ2-7, with no clear D. The V end lost 6 bases, the J end lost 1 base, and 16 bases lay between the germline ends. The CDR3 has 14 amino acids. Germline V gene data show CDR1 as DFQATT and CDR2 as SNEGSKA (reference sequence).

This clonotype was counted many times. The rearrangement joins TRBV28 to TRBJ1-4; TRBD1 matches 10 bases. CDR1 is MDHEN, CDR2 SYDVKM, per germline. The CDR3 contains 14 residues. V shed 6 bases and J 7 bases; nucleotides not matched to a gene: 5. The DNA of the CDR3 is TGTGCCAGCAGCTTAGACAGGGGGCGTGAAAAACTGTTTTTT. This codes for CASSLDRGREKLFF.

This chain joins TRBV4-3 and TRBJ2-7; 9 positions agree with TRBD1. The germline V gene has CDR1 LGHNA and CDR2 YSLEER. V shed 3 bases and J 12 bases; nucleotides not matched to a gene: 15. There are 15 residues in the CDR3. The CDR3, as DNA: TGCGCCAGCAGCCAGCTCCGGGACAGGGAGGGCCTGGTGTACTTC. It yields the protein CASSQLRDREGLVYF.

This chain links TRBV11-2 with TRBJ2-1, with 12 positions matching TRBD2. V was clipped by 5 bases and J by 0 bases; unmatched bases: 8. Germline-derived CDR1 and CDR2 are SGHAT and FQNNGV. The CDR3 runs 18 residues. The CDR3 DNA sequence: TGTGCCAGCAGCGACCGACTAGCGGGAGTTGGCTCCTACAATGAGCAGTTCTTC. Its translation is CASSDRLAGVGSYNEQFF.

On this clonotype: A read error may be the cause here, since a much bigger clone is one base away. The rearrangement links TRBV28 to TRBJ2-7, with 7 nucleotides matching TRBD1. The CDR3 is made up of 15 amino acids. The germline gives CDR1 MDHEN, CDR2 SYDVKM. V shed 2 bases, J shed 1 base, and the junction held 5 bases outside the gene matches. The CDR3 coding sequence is TGTGCCAGCAGTTTAAGGGGGCGAACATCCTACGAGCAGTACTTC. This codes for CASSLRGRTSYEQYF.

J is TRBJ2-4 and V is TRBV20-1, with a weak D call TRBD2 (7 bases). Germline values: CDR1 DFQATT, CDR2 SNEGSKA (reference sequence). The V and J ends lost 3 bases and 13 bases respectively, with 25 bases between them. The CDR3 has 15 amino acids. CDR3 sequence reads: CSARGASGVKDEQYF. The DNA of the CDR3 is TGCAGTGCTAGGGGGGCGAGCGGGGTGAAGGATGAGCAGTACTTC.

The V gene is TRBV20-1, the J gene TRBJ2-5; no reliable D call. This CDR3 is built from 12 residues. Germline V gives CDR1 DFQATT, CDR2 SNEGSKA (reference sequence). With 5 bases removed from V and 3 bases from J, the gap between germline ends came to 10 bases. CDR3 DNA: TGCAGTGCTCGCGACACCGAAGAGACCCAGTACTTC. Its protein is CSARDTEETQYF.

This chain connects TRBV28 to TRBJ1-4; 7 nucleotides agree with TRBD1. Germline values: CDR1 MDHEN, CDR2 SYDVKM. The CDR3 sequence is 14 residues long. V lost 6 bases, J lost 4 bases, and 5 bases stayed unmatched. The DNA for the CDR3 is TGTGCCAGCAGAGAACAGGGGCGTAATGAAAAACTGTTTTTT. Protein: CASREQGRNEKLFF.

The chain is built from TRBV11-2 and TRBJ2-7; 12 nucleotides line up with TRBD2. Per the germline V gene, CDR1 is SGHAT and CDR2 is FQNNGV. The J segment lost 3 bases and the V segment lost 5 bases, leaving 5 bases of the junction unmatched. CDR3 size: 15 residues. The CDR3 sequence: CASSPWTSGVYEQYF. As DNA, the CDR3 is TGTGCCAGCAGCCCCTGGACTAGCGGGGTCTACGAGCAGTACTTC.

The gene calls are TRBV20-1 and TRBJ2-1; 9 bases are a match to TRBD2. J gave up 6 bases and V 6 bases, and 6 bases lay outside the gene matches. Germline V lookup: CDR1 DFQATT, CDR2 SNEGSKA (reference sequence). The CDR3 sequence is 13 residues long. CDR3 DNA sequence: TGCAGTGCCTCCGGGACTAGCACCAATGAGCAGTTCTTC. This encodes CSASGTSTNEQFF.

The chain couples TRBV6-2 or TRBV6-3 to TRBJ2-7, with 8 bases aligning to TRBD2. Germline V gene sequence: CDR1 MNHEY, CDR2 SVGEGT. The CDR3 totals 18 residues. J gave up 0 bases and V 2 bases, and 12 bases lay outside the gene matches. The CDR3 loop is CASSYLPGLVSSSYEQYF. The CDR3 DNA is TGTGCCAGCAGTTACCTACCGGGACTAGTATCAAGCTCCTACGAGCAGTACTTC.

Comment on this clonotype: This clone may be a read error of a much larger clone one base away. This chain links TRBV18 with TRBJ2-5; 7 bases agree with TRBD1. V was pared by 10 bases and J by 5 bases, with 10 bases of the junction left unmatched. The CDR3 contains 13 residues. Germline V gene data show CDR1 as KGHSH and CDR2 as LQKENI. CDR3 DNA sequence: TGTGCCATCGAAGGGACAGCCGGGGAGACCCAGTACTTC. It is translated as CAIEGTAGETQYF.

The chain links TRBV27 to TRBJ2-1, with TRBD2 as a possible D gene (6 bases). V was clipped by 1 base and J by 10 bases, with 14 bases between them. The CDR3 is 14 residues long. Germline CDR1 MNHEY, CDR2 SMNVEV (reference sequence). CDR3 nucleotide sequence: TGTGCCAGCAGTTTATTTCCTAGCGCTGGCGAGCAGTTCTTC. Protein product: CASSLFPSAGEQFF.

The CDR3 nucleotides read TGTGCCAGCAGGGCGGGAGTCCGATACACAGATACGCAGTATTTT. This codes for CASRAGVRYTDTQYF. The rearrangement links TRBV7-2 to TRBJ2-3; 7 positions match TRBD2. V shed 6 bases and J 2 bases; nucleotides not matched to a gene: 8. The CDR3 runs to 15 residues. Germline CDR1 SGHTA, CDR2 FQGNSA.